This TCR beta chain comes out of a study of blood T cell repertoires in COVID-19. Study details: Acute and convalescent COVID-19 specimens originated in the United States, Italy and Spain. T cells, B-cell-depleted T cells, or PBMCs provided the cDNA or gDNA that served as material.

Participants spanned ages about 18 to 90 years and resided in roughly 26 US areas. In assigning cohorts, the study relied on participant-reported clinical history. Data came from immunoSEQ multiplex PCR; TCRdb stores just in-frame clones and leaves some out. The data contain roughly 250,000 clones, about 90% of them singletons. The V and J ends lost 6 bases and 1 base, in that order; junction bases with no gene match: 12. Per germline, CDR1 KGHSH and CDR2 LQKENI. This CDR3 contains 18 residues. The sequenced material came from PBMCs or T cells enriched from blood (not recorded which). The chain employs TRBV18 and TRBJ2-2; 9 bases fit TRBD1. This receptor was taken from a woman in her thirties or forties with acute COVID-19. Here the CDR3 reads CASSPTSGTGMNTGELFF. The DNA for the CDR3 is TGTGCCAGCTCGCCCACGTCCGGGACAGGGATGAACACCGGGGAGCTGTTTTTT. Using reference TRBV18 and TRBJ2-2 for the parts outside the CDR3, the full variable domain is NAGVMQNPRHLVRRRGQEARLRCSPMKGHSHVYWYRQLPEEGLKFMVYLQKENIIDESGMPKERFSAEFPKEGPSILRIQQVVRGDSAAYFCASSPTSGTGMNTGELFFGEGSRLTVL.